At least ten counts were recorded for the clone carrying this T cell receptor beta chain. The data were taken from a study of spatial heterogeneity in lung cancer. Time point reported: sample taken at primary tumor resection. Tumor, nontumor lung or frozen PBMC supplied whole RNA that was sequenced unsorted. Untreated early-stage non-small cell lung cancer patients, over 55 in total, were the donors. In germline, CDR1 is DFQATT, CDR2 SNEGSKA (reference sequence). J was trimmed by 0 bases and V by 3 bases; bases with no gene match: 10. The length of the CDR3 is 17 residues. Using its own MiXCR run on the 5' RACE reads, TCRdb lists one record per CDR3 protein. Here the sample spans tens of thousands of distinct CDR3 sequences, about a fifth being singletons.

This rearrangement joins TRBV20-1 to TRBJ1-1; 10 nucleotides align to TRBD1. The sequences come from PBMCs, collected at surgery. The receptor was isolated from a male donor with early-stage non-small cell lung cancer. CDR3 residues: CSASSGTGAGLNTEAFF. For the CDR3, the DNA is TGCAGTGCTAGCTCCGGGACAGGGGCCGGGTTGAACACTGAAGCTTTCTTT.